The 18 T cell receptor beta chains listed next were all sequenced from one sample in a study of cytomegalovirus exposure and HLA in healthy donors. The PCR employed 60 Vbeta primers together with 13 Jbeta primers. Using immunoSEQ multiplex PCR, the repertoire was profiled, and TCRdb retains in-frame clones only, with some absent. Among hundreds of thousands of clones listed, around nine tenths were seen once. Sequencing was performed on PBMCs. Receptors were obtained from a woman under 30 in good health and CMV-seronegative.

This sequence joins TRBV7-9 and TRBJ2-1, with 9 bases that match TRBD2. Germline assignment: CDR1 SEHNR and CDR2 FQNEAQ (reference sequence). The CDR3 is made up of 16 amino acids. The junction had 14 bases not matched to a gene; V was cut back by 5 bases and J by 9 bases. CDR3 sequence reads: CASSPGPAGGYGEQFF. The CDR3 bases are TGTGCCAGCAGCCCTGGCCCAGCGGGAGGATATGGTGAGCAGTTCTTC. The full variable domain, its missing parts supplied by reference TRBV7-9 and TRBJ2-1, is DTGVSQNPRHKITKRGQNVTFRCDPISEHNRLYWYRQTLGQGPEFLTYFQNEAQLEKSRLLSDRFSAERPKGSFSTLEIQRTEQGDSAMYLCASSPGPAGGYGEQFFGPGTRLTVL.

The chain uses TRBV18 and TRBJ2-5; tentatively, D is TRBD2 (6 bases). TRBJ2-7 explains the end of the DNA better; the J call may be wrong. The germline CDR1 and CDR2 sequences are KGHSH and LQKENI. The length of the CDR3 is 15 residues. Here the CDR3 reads CASSMYREPIYEQYF. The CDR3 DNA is TGTGCCAGCTCAATGTACCGGGAGCCGATCTACGAGCAGTACTTC.

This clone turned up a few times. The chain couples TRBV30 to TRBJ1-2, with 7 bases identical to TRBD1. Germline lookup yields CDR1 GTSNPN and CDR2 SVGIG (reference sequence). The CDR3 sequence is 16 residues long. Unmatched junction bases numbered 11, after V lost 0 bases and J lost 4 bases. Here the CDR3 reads CAWSVRDSQRSYGYTF. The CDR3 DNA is TGTGCCTGGAGTGTACGGGACAGCCAAAGGAGCTATGGCTACACCTTC.

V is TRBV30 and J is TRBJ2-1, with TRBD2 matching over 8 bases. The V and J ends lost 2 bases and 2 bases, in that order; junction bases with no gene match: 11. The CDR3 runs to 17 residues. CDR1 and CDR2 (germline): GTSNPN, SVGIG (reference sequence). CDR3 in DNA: TGTGCCTGGAGTCCCAGGTCGGGGGGGGGCCCCTACAATGAGCAGTTCTTC. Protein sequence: CAWSPRSGGGPYNEQFF.

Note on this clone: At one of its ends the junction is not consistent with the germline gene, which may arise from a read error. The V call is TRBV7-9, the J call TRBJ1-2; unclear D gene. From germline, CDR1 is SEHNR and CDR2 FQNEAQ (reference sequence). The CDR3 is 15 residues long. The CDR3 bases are TGTTCCAGCAGCTTAGACACGGGATCTAACTATGGCTACACCTTC. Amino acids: CSSSLDTGSNYGYTF. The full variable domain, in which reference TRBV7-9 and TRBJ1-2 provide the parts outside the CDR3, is DTGVSQNPRHKITKRGQNVTFRCDPISEHNRLYWYRQTLGQGPEFLTYFQNEAQLEKSRLLSDRFSAERPKGSFSTLEIQRTEQGDSAMYLCSSSLDTGSNYGYTFGSGTRLTVV.

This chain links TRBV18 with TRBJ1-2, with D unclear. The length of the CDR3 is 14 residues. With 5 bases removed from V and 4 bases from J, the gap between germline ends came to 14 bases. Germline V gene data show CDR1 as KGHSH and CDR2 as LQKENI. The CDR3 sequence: CASSSNRVRYGYTF. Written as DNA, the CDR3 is TGTGCCAGCTCATCCAATCGGGTCCGCTATGGCTACACCTTC. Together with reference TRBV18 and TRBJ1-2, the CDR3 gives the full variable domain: NAGVMQNPRHLVRRRGQEARLRCSPMKGHSHVYWYRQLPEEGLKFMVYLQKENIIDESGMPKERFSAEFPKEGPSILRIQQVVRGDSAAYFCASSSNRVRYGYTFGSGTRLTVV.

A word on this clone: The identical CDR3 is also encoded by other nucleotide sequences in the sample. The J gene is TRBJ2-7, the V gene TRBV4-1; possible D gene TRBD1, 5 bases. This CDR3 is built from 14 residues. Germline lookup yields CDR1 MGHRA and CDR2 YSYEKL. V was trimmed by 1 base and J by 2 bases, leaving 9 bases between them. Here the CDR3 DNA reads TGCGCCAGCAGCCAAGGGGGCGGTACCTACGAGCAGTACTTC. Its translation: CASSQGGGTYEQYF.

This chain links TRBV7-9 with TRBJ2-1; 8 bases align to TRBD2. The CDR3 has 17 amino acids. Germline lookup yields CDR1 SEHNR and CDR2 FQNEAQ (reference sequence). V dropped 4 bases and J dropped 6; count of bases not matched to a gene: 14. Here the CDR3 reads CASSSGVGLVGINEQFF. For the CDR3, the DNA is TGTGCCAGCAGCTCGGGGGTGGGACTAGTGGGGATCAATGAGCAGTTCTTC. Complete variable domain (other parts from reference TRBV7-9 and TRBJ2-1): DTGVSQNPRHKITKRGQNVTFRCDPISEHNRLYWYRQTLGQGPEFLTYFQNEAQLEKSRLLSDRFSAERPKGSFSTLEIQRTEQGDSAMYLCASSSGVGLVGINEQFFGPGTRLTVL.

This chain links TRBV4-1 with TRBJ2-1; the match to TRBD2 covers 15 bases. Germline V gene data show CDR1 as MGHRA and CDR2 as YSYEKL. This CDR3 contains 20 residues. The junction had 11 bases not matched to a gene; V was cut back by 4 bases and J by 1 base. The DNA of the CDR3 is TGCGCCAGCAGCCGGCTCCCAGGGACTAGCGGGGGGAGTTCCTACAATGAGCAGTTCTTC. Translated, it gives CASSRLPGTSGGSSYNEQFF.

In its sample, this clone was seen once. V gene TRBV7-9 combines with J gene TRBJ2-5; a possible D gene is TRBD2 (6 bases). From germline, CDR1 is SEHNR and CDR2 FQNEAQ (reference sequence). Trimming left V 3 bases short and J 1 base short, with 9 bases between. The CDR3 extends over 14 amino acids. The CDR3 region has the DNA TGTGCCAGCAGCTTTCCGGGACTCCAAGAGACCCAGTACTTC. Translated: CASSFPGLQETQYF. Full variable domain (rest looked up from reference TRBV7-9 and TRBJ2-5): DTGVSQNPRHKITKRGQNVTFRCDPISEHNRLYWYRQTLGQGPEFLTYFQNEAQLEKSRLLSDRFSAERPKGSFSTLEIQRTEQGDSAMYLCASSFPGLQETQYFGPGTRLLVL.

CDR3 sequence reads: CASWGLQVPGELFF. Written as DNA, the CDR3 is TGTGCCAGCTGGGGACTCCAGGTCCCCGGGGAGCTGTTTTTT. The genes are TRBV27 and TRBJ2-2, with a weak D call TRBD2 (6 bases). Trimming took off 8 bases at V and 6 bases at J, with 16 bases between the two ends. Germline V lookup: CDR1 MNHEY, CDR2 SMNVEV (reference sequence). The CDR3 contains 14 residues.

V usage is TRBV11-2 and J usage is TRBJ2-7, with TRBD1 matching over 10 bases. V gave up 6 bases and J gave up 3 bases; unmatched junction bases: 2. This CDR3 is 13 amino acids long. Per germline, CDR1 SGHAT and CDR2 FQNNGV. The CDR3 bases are TGTGCCAGCAGGCGGACAGGGGGCTACGAGCAGTACTTC. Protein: CASRRTGGYEQYF. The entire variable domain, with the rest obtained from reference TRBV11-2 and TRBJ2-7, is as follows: EAGVAQSPRYKIIEKRQSVAFWCNPISGHATLYWYQQILGQGPKLLIQFQNNGVVDDSQLPKDRFSAERLKGVDSTLKIQPAKLEDSAVYLCASRRTGGYEQYFGPGTRLTVT.

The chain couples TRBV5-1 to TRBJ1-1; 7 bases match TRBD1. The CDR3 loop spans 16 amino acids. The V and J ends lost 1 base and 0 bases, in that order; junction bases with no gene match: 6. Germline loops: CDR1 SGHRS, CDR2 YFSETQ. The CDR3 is CASSLSGTVMNTEAFF. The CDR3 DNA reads TGCGCCAGCAGCTTGTCAGGGACAGTTATGAACACTGAAGCTTTCTTT. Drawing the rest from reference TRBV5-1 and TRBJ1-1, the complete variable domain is KAGVTQTPRYLIKTRGQQVTLSCSPISGHRSVSWYQQTPGQGLQFLFEYFSETQRNKGNFPGRFSGRQFSNSRSEMNVSTLELGDSALYLCASSLSGTVMNTEAFFGQGTRLTVV.

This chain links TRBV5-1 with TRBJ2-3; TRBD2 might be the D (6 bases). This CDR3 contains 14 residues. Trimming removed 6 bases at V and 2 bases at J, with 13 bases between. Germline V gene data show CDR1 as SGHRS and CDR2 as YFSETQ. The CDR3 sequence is CASNLGDSTDTQYF. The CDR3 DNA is TGCGCCAGCAACCTCGGGGACTCCACAGATACGCAGTATTTT.

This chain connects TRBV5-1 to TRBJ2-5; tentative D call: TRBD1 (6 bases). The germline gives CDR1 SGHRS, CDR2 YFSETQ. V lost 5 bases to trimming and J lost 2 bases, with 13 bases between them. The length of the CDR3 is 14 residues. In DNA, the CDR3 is TGCGCCAGCAGTCATTGGACAGAACAAGAGACCCAGTACTTC. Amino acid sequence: CASSHWTEQETQYF.

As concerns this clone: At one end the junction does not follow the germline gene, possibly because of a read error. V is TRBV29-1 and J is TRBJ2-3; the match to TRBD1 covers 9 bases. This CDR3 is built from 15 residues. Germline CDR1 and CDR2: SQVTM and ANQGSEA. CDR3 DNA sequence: TGCAGCGTCTCTGGACAGGGGATTTCCATAGATGCGCAGTATTTT. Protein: CSVSGQGISIDAQYF.

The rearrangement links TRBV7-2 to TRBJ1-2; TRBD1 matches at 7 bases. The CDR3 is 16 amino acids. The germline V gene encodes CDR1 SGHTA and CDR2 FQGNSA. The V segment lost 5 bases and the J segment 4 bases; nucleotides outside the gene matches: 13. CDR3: CASSGPWGGQAYGYTF. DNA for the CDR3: TGTGCCAGCAGCGGGCCTTGGGGTGGACAGGCCTATGGCTACACCTTC. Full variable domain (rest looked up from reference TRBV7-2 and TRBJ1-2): GAGVSQSPSNKVTEKGKDVELRCDPISGHTALYWYRQSLGQGLEFLIYFQGNSAPDKSGLPSDRFSAERTGGSVSTLTIQRTQQEDSAVYLCASSGPWGGQAYGYTFGSGTRLTVV.

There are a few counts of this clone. This CDR3 reads CASSSTTGRNTGELFF. In nucleotides, the CDR3 is TGTGCCAGCTCATCAACGACAGGGAGAAACACCGGGGAGCTGTTTTTT. The rearrangement links TRBV27 to TRBJ2-2, with 7 bases that match TRBD1. The CDR3 is 16 residues long. From germline, CDR1 is MNHEY and CDR2 SMNVEV (reference sequence). Trimming removed 8 bases from V and 2 bases from J; junction bases left unmatched: 11.